This T cell receptor (beta chain) comes out of a study of blood T cells in healthy people across ages. Study conclusions and caveats: There were more naive CD4+ cells and higher diversity in long-lived donors than in aged donors. As age increased, TCR beta diversity per million T cells fell in a roughly linear fashion.

CDR3 size: 16 residues. V dropped 8 bases and J dropped 6; count of bases not matched to a gene: 15. CDR1 is LNHNV, CDR2 YYDKDF, per germline (reference sequence). As concerns this clonotype: Its antigen is still unknown.

Per sample, extraction of total RNA gave at least 5.5 micrograms in every case. The use of a sample-barcoded 5' primer and a J-beta primer mix characterized a second PCR of about 6 to 11 cycles. TCRdb analysed the 5' RACE reads with MiXCR anew, one entry per CDR3 protein. The sample holds around 1,000,000 distinct CDR3 sequences, 20% to 25% seen once. These sequences were also reported in another study, on T cells of mothers and their children. That source notes: Maternal samples each gave over 8 million TCR beta CDR3 reads, and child samples roughly 3 million each.

This TCR derives from a girl aged 2-10 years in good health. V gene TRBV15 combines with J gene TRBJ1-2; 10 nucleotides align to TRBD1. Sequenced material: blood. CDR3 nucleotide sequence: TGTGCCACCCCGAATGAGGACCAGACAGGGGGCAATGGCTACACCTTC. It translates to CATPNEDQTGGNGYTF.